These 17 T cell receptor beta chains were all obtained from the same sample, sequenced in a study of CD8 T cells in ankylosing spondylitis. Using its own MiXCR run on the 5' RACE reads, TCRdb lists one record per CDR3 protein. The sample yields about 800,000 distinct CDR3 sequences, 12% seen once. Their specific antigens are unknown. Study conclusions and caveats: Characteristic, it appeared, of ankylosing spondylitis blood was a TCR beta motif of about eight highly homologous variants.

Sequencing used blood, either unsorted or a sorted T cell fraction (not recorded which). The receptors were gathered from a male donor with ankylosing spondylitis.

The genes are TRBV6-1 and TRBJ1-5, with D hard to call. Looked up from germline, CDR1 is MNHNS and CDR2 is SASEGT. The germline V and J ends were trimmed by 6 bases and 0 bases, with 21 bases remaining between them. CDR3 length equals 18 residues. CDR3 sequence: CASSPVPAGSNSNQPQHF. The CDR3 DNA follows: TGTGCCAGCAGCCCCGTACCCGCGGGATCAAATAGCAATCAGCCCCAGCATTTT.

This clonotype came up many times. The chain recombines TRBV18 with TRBJ1-1; tentative D call: TRBD1 (5 bases). The germline CDR1 and CDR2 sequences are KGHSH and LQKENI. The V gene lost 3 bases and the J gene lost 3 bases, with 8 bases spanning the gap. This CDR3 spans 13 amino acids. This chain's CDR3 is CASSPDRYTEAFF. The DNA for the CDR3 is TGTGCCAGCTCACCCGACAGATACACTGAAGCTTTCTTT.

The table lists this clonotype with a few counts. The chain uses TRBV7-2 and TRBJ2-7, with D possibly matching TRBD1 (5 bases). This CDR3 is 12 amino acids long. From germline, CDR1 is SGHTA and CDR2 FQGNSA. The ends were cut back, 1 base at V and 6 bases at J, with 7 bases in the middle. The CDR3 DNA reads as TGTGCCAGCAGCTTAGTCAGGGTCGAGCAGTACTTC. Translation gives CASSLVRVEQYF.

The chain carries TRBV7-2 and TRBJ1-4, with D maybe TRBD1 (6 bases). V was clipped by 5 bases and J by 6 bases, with 13 bases between them. The CDR3 spans 14 residues. CDR1 and CDR2 from the germline V gene are SGHTA and FQGNSA. The CDR3 reads CASSRGGDYEKLFF. CDR3 sequence (DNA): TGTGCCAGCAGCCGTGGGGGCGACTATGAAAAACTGTTTTTT.

This chain links TRBV12-3 or TRBV12-4 with TRBJ2-7; no reliable D call. There are 13 residues in the CDR3. V shed 2 bases and J shed 4 bases, with 9 bases lying between them. Written as DNA, the CDR3 is TGTGCCAGCAGTTTAAACGGTAAATACGAGCAGTACTTC. Translated: CASSLNGKYEQYF.

The rearrangement joins TRBV5-1 to TRBJ2-7, with 9 bases matching TRBD1. V shed 3 bases and J 5 bases; nucleotides not matched to a gene: 9. The CDR3 is 15 amino acids. The V gene's germline CDR1 is SGHRS and CDR2 YFSETQ. DNA of the CDR3: TGCGCCAGCAGCTCCCTGGGGACAGGGACAGACGAGCAGTACTTC. This codes for CASSSLGTGTDEQYF. Variable domain in full (rest from reference TRBV5-1 and TRBJ2-7): KAGVTQTPRYLIKTRGQQVTLSCSPISGHRSVSWYQQTPGQGLQFLFEYFSETQRNKGNFPGRFSGRQFSNSRSEMNVSTLELGDSALYLCASSSLGTGTDEQYFGPGTRLTVT.

This clonotype has a handful of counts. This chain links TRBV10-3 with TRBJ2-5; 12 nucleotides align to TRBD2. The CDR3 is made up of 17 amino acids. The germline V gene has CDR1 ENHRY and CDR2 SYGVKD. V shed 6 bases and J 7 bases; nucleotides not matched to a gene: 15. CDR3 sequence (DNA): TGTGCCATCAGCAGGACTAGCGGGACGCACGGGAGTCGGACCCAGTACTTC. Its protein is CAISRTSGTHGSRTQYF.

The chain carries TRBV18 and TRBJ2-3, with 8 positions matching TRBD2. CDR3 length equals 14 residues. Germline V gene data show CDR1 as KGHSH and CDR2 as LQKENI. V gave up 3 bases and J gave up 4 bases; unmatched junction bases: 3. In DNA, the CDR3 is TGTGCCAGCTCACCGGGAGCGGGAGCAGATACGCAGTATTTT. Its translation is CASSPGAGADTQYF.

In its sample, this clonotype was seen a few times. One junction end disagrees with the germline gene, perhaps due to a read error. This sequence joins TRBV7-7 and TRBJ2-7; 7 nucleotides line up with TRBD1. Germline V gives CDR1 SSHAT, CDR2 FNYEAQ (reference sequence). The CDR3 is 13 residues long. This CDR3 reads CASSPLQGTEQYF. The CDR3 DNA reads as TGTGCTAGCAGCCCCCTACAGGGGACCGAGCAGTACTTC.

This clonotype was detected a few times. The chain carries TRBV6-5 and TRBJ1-6; unclear D gene. The germline V and J ends were trimmed by 3 bases and 9 bases, with 15 bases remaining between them. This CDR3 is built from 15 residues. CDR1 is MNHEY and CDR2 is SVGAGI in the germline V gene. The DNA of the CDR3 is TGTGCCAGCAGTTATCAAAACGCGTTGGGTTCACCCCTCCACTTT. It translates to CASSYQNALGSPLHF.

The CDR3 sequence: CASSLGPGLAGEFKETQYF. The DNA for the CDR3 is TGTGCCAGCAGTTTAGGGCCGGGACTAGCGGGGGAGTTTAAAGAGACCCAGTACTTC. The chain has TRBV27 and TRBJ2-5, with 14 positions matching TRBD2. The CDR3 covers 19 residues. Trimming removed 2 bases from V and 3 bases from J; junction bases left unmatched: 11. The germline gives CDR1 MNHEY, CDR2 SMNVEV (reference sequence).

The chain recombines TRBV10-3 with TRBJ2-5; TRBD1 or TRBD2 may be the D gene (5 bases each). The V and J ends lost 2 bases and 5 bases respectively, with 18 bases between them. This CDR3 region has 16 residues. Germline-derived CDR1 and CDR2 are ENHRY and SYGVKD. The CDR3 loop is CAISEISGTLRETQYF. The CDR3, as DNA: TGTGCCATCAGTGAGATCTCCGGGACCCTTCGGGAGACCCAGTACTTC.

The V and J genes are TRBV6-1 and TRBJ2-7, with TRBD2 matching 14 bases. Per germline, CDR1 MNHNS and CDR2 SASEGT. The V and J ends lost 6 bases and 10 bases, in that order; junction bases with no gene match: 8. This CDR3 is built from 14 residues. The CDR3 sequence: CASSRTSGGLIQYF. Written as DNA, the CDR3 is TGTGCCAGCAGCCGGACTAGCGGGGGGTTGATCCAGTACTTC.

The V gene is TRBV9, the J gene TRBJ1-1; D is ambiguous. Looked up from germline, CDR1 is SGDLS and CDR2 is YYNGEE. The CDR3 length is 15 residues. V lost 4 bases and J 1 base, leaving 14 bases between the germline ends. This chain's CDR3 is CASSPRPAGNTEAFF. CDR3 DNA: TGTGCCAGCAGCCCTCGCCCAGCGGGGAACACTGAAGCTTTCTTT.

This clonotype came up a few times. This rearrangement joins TRBV6-5 to TRBJ1-4; D ambiguous. The V and J ends lost 2 bases and 8 bases respectively, with 9 bases between them. The germline V gene has CDR1 MNHEY and CDR2 SVGAGI. The CDR3 is 13 residues long. CDR3 loop: CASSYGVREKLFF. CDR3 DNA sequence: TGTGCCAGCAGTTACGGGGTTCGAGAAAAACTGTTTTTT.

The chain combines TRBV12-3 or TRBV12-4 with TRBJ2-3; 9 positions agree with TRBD2. The CDR3 contains 15 residues. With 2 bases clipped from V and 2 bases from J, the junction kept 2 bases outside the gene matches. CDR3 in DNA: TGTGCCAGCAGTTTAACTAGCGGGTTCACAGATACGCAGTATTTT. Its protein is CASSLTSGFTDTQYF.

Ten or more counts support this clonotype. This chain joins TRBV29-1 and TRBJ2-3, with D uncertain. V lost 2 bases to trimming and J lost 7 bases, with 7 bases between them. Germline loops: CDR1 SQVTM, CDR2 ANQGSEA. The length of the CDR3 is 11 residues. The CDR3: CSVETQNTQYF. The CDR3, as DNA: TGCAGCGTTGAAACACAGAATACGCAGTATTTT.